The TCR beta chain described here comes from a study of HIV-infected children after antiretroviral therapy interruption. Study summary: Samples from the continuous-treatment group were taken at weeks 0, 48 and 150. Findings of the study overall: Naive CD4+ CDR3 sharing between time points fell after interruption began.

Germline-derived CDR1 and CDR2 are SGHVS and FNYEAQ. V lost 5 bases, J lost 3 bases, and 14 bases lay in between. This CDR3 contains 14 residues. Unique molecular identifiers were included in an RNA-based 3' RACE TCR library. TCRdb re-called the 3' RACE reads with MiXCR, one entry per CDR3 protein. The table has about 83,000 distinct CDR3 sequences, 5.5% to 8.5% seen once. Treatment described: PENTA 11 planned treatment interruption arm or continuous ART arm. Many counts were recorded for this clonotype. The antigen remains unidentified. The chain has TRBV7-6 and TRBJ2-7; either TRBD1 or TRBD2 may fit D (5 bases each). The clonotype originates from a pool of human donors with HIV. Sequencing was performed on CD45RA+ CD4+ T cells from PBMCs, pooled from several time points, taken from a donor given antiretroviral therapy, either interrupted or continuous. The subset is: naive CD4+ CD45RA+ CD45RO- T cells. The CDR3 bases are TGTGCCAGCAGCCGTATCCGGGACGGCTACGAGCAGTACTTC. Its translation is CASSRIRDGYEQYF.